This T cell receptor beta chain originates from a study of OX40 agonist ivuxolimab in advanced cancers. Study context: Previous treatment with anti-PD-1, anti-PD-L1 or anti-CTLA-4 therapy was allowed; over 35% had received some. Whole-study findings and limits: CD8+ T cells were the subset that, on average, had more expanded clones than CD4+. Specificity for antigen went undetermined in the expanded peripheral T cells.

As concerns this clone: Its antigen remains unknown.

Generated by immunoSEQ multiplex PCR, the TCRdb table keeps only in-frame clones and is missing some. Here the sample spans more than 60,000 clones, around 86% being singletons. Excluded were patients having autoimmune disease history or systemic immunosuppression. Germline-derived CDR1 and CDR2 are SGHVS and FNYEAQ. V was pared by 4 bases and J by 5 bases, with 6 bases of the junction left unmatched. CDR3 length: 14 amino acids. The TCR comes from an adult with an advanced solid tumor such as melanoma, head and neck, liver or kidney cancer. The rearrangement links TRBV7-6 to TRBJ1-1, with 8 positions matching TRBD1. Sequences were derived from CD4+ or CD8+ T cells sorted from blood, sampled in a trial of the OX40 agonist ivuxolimab. The CDR3 region is CASSYGQGRTEAFF. The CDR3 coding sequence is TGTGCCAGCAGCTACGGACAGGGTAGGACTGAAGCTTTCTTT. Full variable domain (rest looked up from reference TRBV7-6 and TRBJ1-1): GAGVSQSPRYKVTKRGQDVALRCDPISGHVSLYWYRQALGQGPEFLTYFNYEAQQDKSGLPNDRFSAERPEGSISTLTIQRTEQRDSAMYRCASSYGQGRTEAFFGQGTRLTVV.